The 12 T cell receptor beta chains below all came from one sample that was sequenced in a study of beta chain features in type 1 diabetes. General observations from the study: Moderate but significant shortening of TCRB CDR3s was recorded in all four CD4+ subsets from Type 1 diabetes patients.

Expressed TCRB transcripts got sequenced, as all isolated RNA was reverse transcribed. Repertoires were generated with immunoSEQ multiplex PCR, while TCRdb's copy carries only in-frame clones and drops some. The data show under 850,000 clones, with roughly an eighth seen just once and around 0.022% held by the top ten. These receptors' targets are unknown. The source material was naive CD4+ T cells from blood. These TCRs come from a man aged 18 to 29 with type 1 diabetes.

V is TRBV5-6 and J is TRBJ1-6, with TRBD1 as a possible D gene (6 bases). This CDR3 has 16 amino acids. Trimming removed 4 bases from V and 4 bases from J, with 15 bases in between. Germline values: CDR1 SGHDT, CDR2 YYEEEE. The CDR3 sequence: CASSPKTGEYNSPLHF. Here the CDR3 DNA reads TGTGCCAGCAGCCCCAAGACAGGCGAATATAATTCACCCCTCCACTTT.

This clone appeared a few times. The chain couples TRBV5-4 to TRBJ2-1, with D perhaps given as TRBD1 or TRBD2 (6 bases each). CDR3 length: 15 amino acids. V lost 10 bases and J 0 bases, leaving 17 bases between the germline ends. CDR1 and CDR2 from the germline V gene are SGHNT and YYREEE (reference sequence). CDR3 coding DNA: TGTGCCTTGGGGGCTAGCGCATTCTCCTACAATGAGCAGTTCTTC. Its translation: CALGASAFSYNEQFF.

This clone was seen only a few times. The chain links TRBV30 to TRBJ2-5; D uncertain. Germline CDR1 reads GTSNPN; CDR2 reads SVGIG (reference sequence). There are 12 residues in the CDR3. Trimming stripped 2 bases from V and 1 base from J, with 5 bases between. The CDR3 DNA is TGTGCCTGGAGTACTACCCAAGAGACCCAGTACTTC. Protein product: CAWSTTQETQYF.

The genes are TRBV10-3 and TRBJ1-6, with 8 bases aligning to TRBD1. CDR3 length: 14 amino acids. The germline gives CDR1 ENHRY, CDR2 SYGVKD. V lost 4 bases, J lost 5 bases, and 1 base stayed unmatched. The CDR3 protein is CAISADRDNSPLHF. The CDR3 coding sequence is TGTGCCATCAGTGCGGACAGGGATAATTCACCCCTCCACTTT.

Comment on this clone: Other DNA sequences in the sample encode the same CDR3. This rearrangement joins TRBV5-1 to TRBJ1-1; D is unresolved. With 0 bases removed from V and 2 bases from J, the gap between germline ends came to 8 bases. There are 14 residues in the CDR3. Per the germline V gene, CDR1 is SGHRS and CDR2 is YFSETQ. As DNA, the CDR3 is TGCGCCAGCAGCTTGGGGCAAACCAACACTGAAGCTTTCTTT. It translates to CASSLGQTNTEAFF. The full variable domain, its missing parts supplied by reference TRBV5-1 and TRBJ1-1, is KAGVTQTPRYLIKTRGQQVTLSCSPISGHRSVSWYQQTPGQGLQFLFEYFSETQRNKGNFPGRFSGRQFSNSRSEMNVSTLELGDSALYLCASSLGQTNTEAFFGQGTRLTVV.

The chain combines TRBV6-5 with TRBJ1-5, with D possibly matching TRBD1 (6 bases). V was trimmed by 9 bases and J by 7 bases, leaving 16 bases between them. Germline values: CDR1 MNHEY, CDR2 SVGAGI. The CDR3 totals 13 residues. The CDR3 protein is CASEWGARQPQHF. As DNA, the CDR3 is TGTGCCAGTGAATGGGGGGCAAGACAGCCCCAGCATTTT.

The V and J genes are TRBV5-1 and TRBJ1-6; D is ambiguous. Germline CDR1 and CDR2: SGHRS and YFSETQ. V was clipped by 5 bases and J by 14 bases, with 14 bases between them. CDR3 size: 12 residues. For the CDR3, the DNA is TGCGCCAGCAGACTAGGAAAAGGAGCCCTCCACTTT. Protein sequence: CASRLGKGALHF.

In its sample, this clone was seen a few times. The same CDR3 can be traced to other DNA sequences in this sample. The chain couples TRBV18 to TRBJ2-3, with a weak D call TRBD2 (6 bases). CDR1 is KGHSH and CDR2 is LQKENI in the germline V gene. The length of the CDR3 is 14 residues. The V gene lost 3 bases and the J gene lost 1 base, with 8 bases spanning the gap. The CDR3 DNA sequence: TGTGCCAGCTCACCGTCTAGCGGCACAGATACGCAGTATTTT. It encodes CASSPSSGTDTQYF. Full variable domain (outside the CDR3, taken from reference TRBV18 and TRBJ2-3): NAGVMQNPRHLVRRRGQEARLRCSPMKGHSHVYWYRQLPEEGLKFMVYLQKENIIDESGMPKERFSAEFPKEGPSILRIQQVVRGDSAAYFCASSPSSGTDTQYFGPGTRLTVL.

This clone was picked up a small number of times. The chain carries TRBV5-4 and TRBJ2-1; D is unresolved. The CDR3 loop spans 15 amino acids. Trimming shortened V by 4 bases and J by 4 bases, and 15 bases separated the two germline ends. CDR1 is SGHNT and CDR2 is YYREEE in the germline V gene (reference sequence). CDR3 sequence (DNA): TGTGCCAGCAGCCAGGACCTGGGAACTTACAATGAGCAGTTCTTC. It yields the protein CASSQDLGTYNEQFF. Filled out from reference TRBV5-4 and TRBJ2-1, the complete variable domain reads ETGVTQSPTHLIKTRGQQVTLRCSSQSGHNTVSWYQQALGQGPQFIFQYYREEENGRGNFPPRFSGLQFPNYSSELNVNALELDDSALYLCASSQDLGTYNEQFFGPGTRLTVL.

The rearrangement joins TRBV30 to TRBJ2-7; 7 nucleotides agree with TRBD1. The V segment lost 0 bases and the J segment 2 bases; nucleotides outside the gene matches: 4. The CDR3 is 14 residues long. Germline V CDR1 and CDR2: GTSNPN, SVGIG (reference sequence). DNA for the CDR3: TGTGCCTGGAGTGTTAGGACAGGAGCCTACGAGCAGTACTTC. It is translated as CAWSVRTGAYEQYF.

In this sample, this clone turned up a few times. The CDR3 loop is CASSLSDLNTEAFF. DNA for the CDR3: TGTGCCAGTAGCCTCTCCGACTTAAACACTGAAGCTTTCTTT. V and J are TRBV19 and TRBJ1-1; D unresolved. Germline CDR1 is LNHDA and CDR2 is SQIVND (reference sequence). This CDR3 comprises 14 residues. Trimming removed 6 bases from V and 2 bases from J, with 13 bases in between. The full variable domain, in which reference TRBV19 and TRBJ1-1 provide the parts outside the CDR3, is DGGITQSPKYLFRKEGQNVTLSCEQNLNHDAMYWYRQDPGQGLRLIYYSQIVNDFQKGDIAEGYSVSREKKESFPLTVTSAQKNPTAFYLCASSLSDLNTEAFFGQGTRLTVV.

This clone occurred a few times. The V gene is TRBV5-1, the J gene TRBJ2-3; 8 nucleotides align to TRBD1. The CDR3 extends over 14 amino acids. In germline, CDR1 is SGHRS, CDR2 YFSETQ. V shed 4 bases and J 6 bases; nucleotides not matched to a gene: 7. The CDR3 region is CASSPRDRTDTQYF. The CDR3 DNA reads as TGCGCCAGCAGCCCCCGGGACAGGACGGATACGCAGTATTTT.